This record looks at one T cell receptor beta chain sequence and its context. The antigen is undetermined. The repertoire was sequenced with immunoSEQ multiplex PCR; TCRdb's copy has only in-frame clones and lacks some. The data hold around 25,000 clones, with approximately 89% observed a single time. The V and J ends lost 0 bases and 8 bases respectively, with 11 bases between them. This CDR3 region has 13 residues. Germline CDR1 is LNHNV and CDR2 is YYDKDF (reference sequence). The data originate from a study of OX40 agonist ivuxolimab in advanced cancers. Baseline, cycle 4 day 1, and cycle 7 day 1 were the blood sampling points. Study-wide points: It was also the case that some nonresponders had low normalized T-cell clonal expansion.

The sequence was collected from an adult with an advanced solid tumor such as melanoma, head and neck, liver or kidney cancer. The starting material was CD4+ or CD8+ T cells sorted from blood, obtained in a trial of the OX40 agonist ivuxolimab. This chain uses TRBV15 with TRBJ2-7; the D is unclear. CDR3 in amino acids: CATSRDHLTQQYF. The CDR3 nucleotides read TGTGCCACCAGCAGAGATCACCTGACCCAGCAGTACTTC.